This TCR beta chain is drawn from a study of T cells in localized non-small cell lung cancer. Study conclusions and caveats: Higher blood T cell density tracked longer overall survival. Paired adjacent lung recovered a median about 61 of the top 100 tumor clones. Maximal T cell clonality occurred in uninvolved adjacent lung, with tumor ranking below it.

Germline V lookup: CDR1 LNHDA, CDR2 SQIVND (reference sequence). This CDR3 region has 15 residues. Trimming removed 5 bases from V and 6 bases from J; junction bases left unmatched: 12. Points on this clone: The antigen remains unidentified.

Data came from immunoSEQ multiplex PCR; TCRdb stores just in-frame clones and leaves some out. Of 40,000 to 55,000 clones listed, about four fifths were seen once; the top ten hold 17%. The sample consisted of peripheral blood mononuclear cells, taken before any cancer treatment. This chain connects TRBV19 to TRBJ1-1; TRBD1 matches 7 bases. This sequence was found in a man aged 35 to 70 with stage III lung adenocarcinoma. The DNA for the CDR3 is TGTGCCAGTAGTTATAATCGACAGGGTTGGGCTGAAGCTTTCTTT. Its translation: CASSYNRQGWAEAFF. Full variable domain (missing parts from reference TRBV19 and TRBJ1-1): DGGITQSPKYLFRKEGQNVTLSCEQNLNHDAMYWYRQDPGQGLRLIYYSQIVNDFQKGDIAEGYSVSREKKESFPLTVTSAQKNPTAFYLCASSYNRQGWAEAFFGQGTRLTVV.